This T cell receptor (beta chain) was sequenced for a study of T cell clonality in common variable immunodeficiency (dated by TCRdb to between 2014 and 2017). Both CVID patients and healthy controls were predominantly of Caucasian heritage. Heparinized peripheral whole blood samples of roughly 5 to 8 ml were obtained from each donor. Genomic DNA from adults with common variable immune deficiency (CVID) and from healthy adult controls was used for sequencing of TCRbeta CDR3 repertoires. The control group was made up of approximately 22 healthy adult volunteers (10 male and roughly twelve female) whose ages ranged from roughly 20 to 66 years, with a mean age of approximately 37. Diluted blood was density-centrifuged over Hypaque 1077 or Ficoll-Paque to isolate peripheral blood mononuclear cells. Genomic DNA was obtained from unsorted mononuclear cells using either Qiagen column purification or a centrifugation-based method.

This clone was counted a few times. What antigen it recognizes has not been identified. A clone one base away is much larger, so this may be a read error. The CDR3 end lies 3 residues beyond the end of the read and is filled in from the germline J gene. General conclusions and limits of the study: CVID TCRbeta sequences were reported to have fewer deletions and N-nucleotide insertions and to lack highly modified clones with 13 or more V deletions. Increased TCRbeta clonality was found in CVID subjects compared with healthy controls (t-test p = 0.018), with the increase being most characteristic of about a third of subjects. According to the authors, figuring out what caused the increased clonality in CVID would require sequencing the repertoires of T cell subpopulations. Healthy controls shared more TCRbeta clones with each other than CVID subjects shared among themselves (p < 0.0001). Correlations of repertoire features with clinical complications were constrained by heterogeneity among patients within the CVID cohort. Although equal DNA input was used, an average of approximately 82,000 unique sequences per sample was obtained for controls, compared with about 29,000 for CVID samples.

Including the terminal cysteine and phenylalanine, the CDR3 comprises 16 residues. Only the CDR3 bases that were read are kept: 39 of them, in frame from base 1. The germline V gene yields SGHVS for CDR1 and FQNEAQ for CDR2. For sequencing input, CVID and control samples contributed equivalent amounts of genomic DNA. For every sample, a 60 bp segment covering the rearranged TCRbeta CDR3 region was amplified and then sequenced. TCRbeta amplification used the immunoSEQ assay, a bias-corrected multiplex PCR with high-throughput sequencing. The original pipeline was this. Every unique nucleotide sequence counted as a clone and was annotated with V, D and J genes, copy number and frequency. Sequences were labeled productive if in frame, and non-productive if out of frame or containing stop codons. As previously described, clonality was calculated on the basis of Shannon's entropy. The predicted amino acid sequences of productive clones were used to derive the mean CDR3 Kyte-Doolittle hydropathy. The R hclust function was used to hierarchically cluster scaled V gene usage with Manhattan distance and complete linkage. To assess clone sharing by CDR3 amino acid sequence, 12 repertoires per group were resampled over 100 rounds. The repertoires were searched for 60 to 70 published EBV-specific TCRbeta sequences and roughly 250 published CMV-specific TCRbeta sequences. A couple of CVID samples that yielded fewer than 10,000 sequences were excluded from the analysis, so around 40 CVID repertoires were retained. Entries here come from immuneACCESS through TCRdb and include only in-frame sequences with V and J called. Some clones fail to appear in such tables; in the studies checked, an unresolved V gene covers under half of the shortfall, and the cause of the remainder is unknown. That table is the source of V, J and clone size, and D and trimming were worked out from the DNA. The sample records some 50,000 clones, none occurring a single time. The top ten clonotypes cover roughly 2% of the sample.

The specimen was peripheral blood mononuclear cells. The clonotype was recovered from a person between 18 and 70 years old in good health. The rearrangement joined TRBV7-8 to TRBJ2-2; 7 of the junction bases match TRBD2. The CDR3 protein: CASSSWSGAPNEKLFF. CDR3 bases read: TGTGCCAGCAGCTCCTGGAGCGGGGCTCCGAATGAAAAG.